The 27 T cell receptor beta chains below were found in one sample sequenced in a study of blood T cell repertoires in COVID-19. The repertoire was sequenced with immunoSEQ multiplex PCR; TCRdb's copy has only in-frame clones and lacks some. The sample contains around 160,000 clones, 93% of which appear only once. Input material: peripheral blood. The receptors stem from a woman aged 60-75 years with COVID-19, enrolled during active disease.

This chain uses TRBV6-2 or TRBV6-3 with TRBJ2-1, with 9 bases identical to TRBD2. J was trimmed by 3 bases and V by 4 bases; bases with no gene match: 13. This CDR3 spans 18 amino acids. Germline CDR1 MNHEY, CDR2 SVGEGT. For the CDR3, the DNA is TGTGCCAGCAGTTTCCCGAAGCGGGGGGCTGTTCTCTACAATGAGCAGTTCTTC. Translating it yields CASSFPKRGAVLYNEQFF.

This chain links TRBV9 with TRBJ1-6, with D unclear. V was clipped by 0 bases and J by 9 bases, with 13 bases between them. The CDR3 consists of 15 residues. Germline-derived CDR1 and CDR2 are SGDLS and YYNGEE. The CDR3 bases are TGTGCCAGCAGCGTAGGCCCGGAGAAAATTTCACCCCTCCACTTT. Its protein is CASSVGPEKISPLHF.

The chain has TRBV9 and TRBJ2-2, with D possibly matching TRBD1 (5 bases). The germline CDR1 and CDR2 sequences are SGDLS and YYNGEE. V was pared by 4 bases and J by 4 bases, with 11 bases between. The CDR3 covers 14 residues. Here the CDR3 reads CASSWRGATGELFF. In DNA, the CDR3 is TGTGCCAGCAGCTGGCGTGGGGCCACCGGGGAGCTGTTTTTT.

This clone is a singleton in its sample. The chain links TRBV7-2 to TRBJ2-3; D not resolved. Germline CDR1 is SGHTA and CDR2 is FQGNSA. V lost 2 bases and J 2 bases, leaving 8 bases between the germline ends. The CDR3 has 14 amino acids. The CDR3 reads CASSLRHHTDTQYF. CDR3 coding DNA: TGTGCCAGCAGCTTAAGACATCACACAGATACGCAGTATTTT.

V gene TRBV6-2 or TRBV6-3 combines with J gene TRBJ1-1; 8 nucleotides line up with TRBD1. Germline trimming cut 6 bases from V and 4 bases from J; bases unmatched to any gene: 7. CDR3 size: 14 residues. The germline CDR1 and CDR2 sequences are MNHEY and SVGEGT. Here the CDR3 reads CASSYRTGSTEAFF. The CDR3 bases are TGTGCCAGCAGCTATAGGACAGGGTCCACTGAAGCTTTCTTT.

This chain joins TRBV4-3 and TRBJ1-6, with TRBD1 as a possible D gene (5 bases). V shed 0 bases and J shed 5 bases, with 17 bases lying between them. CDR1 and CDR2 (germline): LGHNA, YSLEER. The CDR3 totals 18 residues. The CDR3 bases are TGCGCCAGCAGCCAAGAACCGCCACGACAGAACGATAATTCACCCCTCCACTTT. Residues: CASSQEPPRQNDNSPLHF.

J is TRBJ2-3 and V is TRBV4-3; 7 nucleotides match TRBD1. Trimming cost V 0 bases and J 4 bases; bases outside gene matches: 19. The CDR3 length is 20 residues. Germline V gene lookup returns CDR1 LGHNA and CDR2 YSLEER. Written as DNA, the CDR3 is TGCGCCAGCAGCCAAGATTATGACAGGGTGGGTCGCCCGGTCGCAGATACGCAGTATTTT. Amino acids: CASSQDYDRVGRPVADTQYF.

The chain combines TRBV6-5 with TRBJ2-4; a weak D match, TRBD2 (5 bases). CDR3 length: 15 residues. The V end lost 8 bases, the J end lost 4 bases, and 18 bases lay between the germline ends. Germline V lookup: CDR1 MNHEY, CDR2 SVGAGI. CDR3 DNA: TGTGCCAGCTACCCTCTCACCGGAGGAAAAAACATTCAGTACTTC. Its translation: CASYPLTGGKNIQYF.

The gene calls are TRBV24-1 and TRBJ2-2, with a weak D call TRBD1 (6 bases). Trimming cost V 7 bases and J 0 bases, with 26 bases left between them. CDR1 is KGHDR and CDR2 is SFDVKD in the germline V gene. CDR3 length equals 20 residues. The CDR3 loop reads CATRHSFRLGTTPNTGELFF. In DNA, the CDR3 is TGTGCCACCAGACACTCCTTTCGACTGGGGACAACTCCGAACACCGGGGAGCTGTTTTTT.

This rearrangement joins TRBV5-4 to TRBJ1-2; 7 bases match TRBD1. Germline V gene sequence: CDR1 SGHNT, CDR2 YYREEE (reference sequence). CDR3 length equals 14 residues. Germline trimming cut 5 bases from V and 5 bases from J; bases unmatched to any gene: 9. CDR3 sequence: CASREQGPPYGYTF. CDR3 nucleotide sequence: TGTGCCAGCAGAGAACAGGGGCCGCCATATGGCTACACCTTC.

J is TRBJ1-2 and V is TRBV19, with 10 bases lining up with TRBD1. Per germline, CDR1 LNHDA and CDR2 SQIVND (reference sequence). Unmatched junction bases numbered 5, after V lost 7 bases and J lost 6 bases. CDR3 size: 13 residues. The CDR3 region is CASKETGGNGYTF. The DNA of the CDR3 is TGTGCCAGTAAAGAGACAGGGGGCAATGGCTACACCTTC.

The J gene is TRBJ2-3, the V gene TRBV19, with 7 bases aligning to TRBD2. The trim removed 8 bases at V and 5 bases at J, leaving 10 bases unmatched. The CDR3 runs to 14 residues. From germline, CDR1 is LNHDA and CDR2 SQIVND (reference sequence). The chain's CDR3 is CASDGGGVGDTQYF. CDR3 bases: TGTGCCAGTGACGGGGGAGGGGTGGGAGATACGCAGTATTTT.

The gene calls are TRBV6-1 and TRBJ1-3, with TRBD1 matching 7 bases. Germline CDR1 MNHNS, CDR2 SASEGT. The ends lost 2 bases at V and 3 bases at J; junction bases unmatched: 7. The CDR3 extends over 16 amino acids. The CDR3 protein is CASSEFDREIGNTIYF. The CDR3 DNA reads TGTGCCAGCAGTGAATTCGACAGGGAGATTGGAAACACCATATATTTT.

The CDR3 DNA reads TGTGCCAGCAGTTCGCCGGGACAGGGGGCAGATACGCAGTATTTT. It is translated as CASSSPGQGADTQYF. The chain recombines TRBV28 with TRBJ2-3; 11 bases are a match to TRBD1. The trim removed 4 bases at V and 4 bases at J, leaving 4 bases unmatched. CDR3 length: 15 amino acids. CDR1 is MDHEN, CDR2 SYDVKM, per germline.

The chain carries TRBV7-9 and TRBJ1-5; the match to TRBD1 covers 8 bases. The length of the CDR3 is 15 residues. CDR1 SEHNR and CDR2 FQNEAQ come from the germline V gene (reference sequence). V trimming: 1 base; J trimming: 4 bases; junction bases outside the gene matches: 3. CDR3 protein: CASSLGTGSNQPQHF. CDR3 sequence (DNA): TGTGCCAGCAGCTTAGGGACAGGGTCGAATCAGCCCCAGCATTTT.

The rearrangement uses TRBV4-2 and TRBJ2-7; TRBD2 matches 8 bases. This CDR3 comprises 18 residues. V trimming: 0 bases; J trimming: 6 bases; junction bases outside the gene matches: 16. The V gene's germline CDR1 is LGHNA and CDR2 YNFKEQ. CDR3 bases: TGTGCCAGCAGCCAAGAAATTTTAGGAGCGGGGGAACGGGGCGAGCAGTACTTC. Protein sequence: CASSQEILGAGERGEQYF.

The CDR3 region is CSASIDRRSHEAFF. The CDR3 region has the DNA TGCAGTGCTAGTATAGACAGAAGGAGTCATGAAGCTTTCTTT. This rearrangement joins TRBV20-1 to TRBJ1-1, with a possible D match to TRBD1 (5 bases). In germline, CDR1 is DFQATT, CDR2 SNEGSKA (reference sequence). This CDR3 comprises 14 residues. Trimming left V 3 bases short and J 7 bases short, with 18 bases between.

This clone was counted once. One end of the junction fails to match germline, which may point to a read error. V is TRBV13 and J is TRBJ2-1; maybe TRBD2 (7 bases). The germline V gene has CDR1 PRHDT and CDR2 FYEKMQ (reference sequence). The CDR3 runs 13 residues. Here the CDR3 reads CASSLGGGTEQFF. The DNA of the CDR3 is TGTGCCAGCAGCCTAGGGGGAGGGACAGAGCAGTTCTTC.

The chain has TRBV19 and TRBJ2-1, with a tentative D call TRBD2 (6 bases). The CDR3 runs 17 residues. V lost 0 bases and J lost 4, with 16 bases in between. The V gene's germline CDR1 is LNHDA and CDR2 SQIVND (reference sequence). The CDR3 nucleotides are TGTGCCAGTAGTATAGATGCGGGCGGGATTATGTACAATGAGCAGTTCTTC. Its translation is CASSIDAGGIMYNEQFF.

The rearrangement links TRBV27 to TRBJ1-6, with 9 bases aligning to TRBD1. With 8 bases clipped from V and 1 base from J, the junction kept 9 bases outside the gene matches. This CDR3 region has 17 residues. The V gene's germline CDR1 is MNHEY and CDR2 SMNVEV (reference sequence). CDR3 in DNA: TGTGCCAGCGGGCGGGAACAGGGGGCTTCCTATAATTCACCCCTCCACTTT. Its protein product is CASGREQGASYNSPLHF.

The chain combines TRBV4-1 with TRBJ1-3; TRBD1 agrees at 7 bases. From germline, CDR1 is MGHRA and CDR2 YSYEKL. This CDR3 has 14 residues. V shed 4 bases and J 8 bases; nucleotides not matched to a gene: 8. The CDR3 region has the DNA TGCGCCAGCAGCCCGATGACAGGGACCGACACCATATATTTT. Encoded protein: CASSPMTGTDTIYF.

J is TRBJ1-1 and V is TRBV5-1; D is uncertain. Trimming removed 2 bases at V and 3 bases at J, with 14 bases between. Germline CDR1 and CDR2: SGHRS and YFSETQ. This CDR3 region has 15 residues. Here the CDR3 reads CASSFTLVGDTEAFF. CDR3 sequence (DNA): TGCGCCAGCAGCTTTACTCTTGTGGGCGACACTGAAGCTTTCTTT.

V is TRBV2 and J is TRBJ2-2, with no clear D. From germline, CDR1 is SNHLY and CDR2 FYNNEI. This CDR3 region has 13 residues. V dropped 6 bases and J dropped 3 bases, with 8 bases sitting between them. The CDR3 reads CASRFFDTGELFF. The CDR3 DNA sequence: TGTGCCAGCAGGTTCTTTGACACCGGGGAGCTGTTTTTT. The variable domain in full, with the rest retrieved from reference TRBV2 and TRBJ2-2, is EPEVTQTPSHQVTQMGQEVILRCVPISNHLYFYWYRQILGQKVEFLVSFYNNEISEKSEIFDDQFSVERPDGSNFTLKIRSTKLEDSAMYFCASRFFDTGELFFGEGSRLTVL.

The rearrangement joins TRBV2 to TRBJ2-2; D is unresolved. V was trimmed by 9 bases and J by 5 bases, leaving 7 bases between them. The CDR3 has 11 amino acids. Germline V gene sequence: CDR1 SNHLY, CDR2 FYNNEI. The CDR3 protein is CASALTGELFF. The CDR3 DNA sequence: TGTGCCAGTGCCCTAACCGGGGAGCTGTTTTTT.

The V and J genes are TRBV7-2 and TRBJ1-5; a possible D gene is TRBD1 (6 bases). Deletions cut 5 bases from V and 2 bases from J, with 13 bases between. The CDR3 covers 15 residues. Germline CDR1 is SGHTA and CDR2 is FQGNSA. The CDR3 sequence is CASSENRDGNQPQHF. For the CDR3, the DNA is TGTGCCAGCAGCGAGAACAGGGATGGCAATCAGCCCCAGCATTTT.

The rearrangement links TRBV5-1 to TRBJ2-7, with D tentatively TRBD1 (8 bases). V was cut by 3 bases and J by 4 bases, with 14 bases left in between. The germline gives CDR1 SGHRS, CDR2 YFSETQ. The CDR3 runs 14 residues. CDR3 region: CASSSHRGGYEQYF. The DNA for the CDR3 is TGCGCCAGCAGCTCCCACAGGGGGGGGTACGAGCAGTACTTC.

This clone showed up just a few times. Here the CDR3 reads CSASPHEAFF. Written as DNA, the CDR3 is TGCAGTGCTAGTCCCCATGAAGCTTTCTTT. The V and J genes are TRBV20-1 and TRBJ1-1; D is undetermined. The CDR3 consists of 10 residues. V was shortened by 3 bases and J by 7 bases, with 6 bases between the two germline ends. Germline CDR1 is DFQATT and CDR2 is SNEGSKA (reference sequence).